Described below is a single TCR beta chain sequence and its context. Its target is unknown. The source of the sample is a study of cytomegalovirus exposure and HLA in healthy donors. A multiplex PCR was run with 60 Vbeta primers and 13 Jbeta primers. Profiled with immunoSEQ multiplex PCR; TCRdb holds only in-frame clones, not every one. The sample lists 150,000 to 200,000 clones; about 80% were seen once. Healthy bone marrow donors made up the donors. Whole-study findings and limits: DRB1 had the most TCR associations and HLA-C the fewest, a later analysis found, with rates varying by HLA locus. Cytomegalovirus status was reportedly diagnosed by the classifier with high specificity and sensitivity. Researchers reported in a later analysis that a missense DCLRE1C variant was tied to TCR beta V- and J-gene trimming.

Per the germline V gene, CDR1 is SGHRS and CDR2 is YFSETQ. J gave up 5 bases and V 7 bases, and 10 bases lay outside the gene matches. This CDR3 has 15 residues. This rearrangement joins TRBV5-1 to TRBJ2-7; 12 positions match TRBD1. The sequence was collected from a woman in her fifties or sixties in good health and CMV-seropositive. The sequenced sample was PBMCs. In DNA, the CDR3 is TGCGCCAGCGGATCCGGGACAGGGGGCCTCGACGAGCAGTACTTC. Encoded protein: CASGSGTGGLDEQYF. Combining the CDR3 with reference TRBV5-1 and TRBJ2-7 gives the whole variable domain KAGVTQTPRYLIKTRGQQVTLSCSPISGHRSVSWYQQTPGQGLQFLFEYFSETQRNKGNFPGRFSGRQFSNSRSEMNVSTLELGDSALYLCASGSGTGGLDEQYFGPGTRLTVT.